These T cell receptor beta chains were read from a single sample in a study of Ad26.COV2.S vaccination and SARS-CoV-2 variants. Only in-frame clones appear in the TCRdb table, and some are missing; sequencing was by immunoSEQ multiplex PCR. This repertoire shows hundreds of thousands of clones, about 89% found once; its top ten account for nearly 1.5%. The sample consisted of peripheral blood, taken in a trial of Ad26.COV2.S vaccine versus placebo. Every receptor here comes from a person aged 18 to 59 who received the Ad26.COV2.S COVID-19 vaccine or a placebo. Both conserved end residues are part of each CDR3. Each record gives: clone size, D gene, V gene, J gene, CDR3 DNA, CDR3 protein. A D gene is named only where the DNA matches it firmly. Clone size appears in some rows only: once, few, many, or a class for an expanded clone.

.	.	TRBV6-2/TRBV6-3	TRBJ2-3	TGTGCCAGCAGTTACGATTTAGATACGCAGTATTTT	CASSYDLDTQYF
.	TRBD1	TRBV5-6	TRBJ2-7	TGTGCCAGCAGCTTGAGGGACAGTTACTCCTACGAGCAGTACTTC	CASSLRDSYSYEQYF
.	.	TRBV7-9	TRBJ1-2	TGTGCCAGCACTCGGGGCGCCGGGTTTAACTATGGCTACACCTTC	CASTRGAGFNYGYTF
few	.	TRBV9	TRBJ2-2	TGTGCCAGCAGCGTAGGAGGGGTGGCCGGGGAGCTGTTTTTT	CASSVGGVAGELFF
.	.	TRBV2	TRBJ1-1	TGTGCCAGCACTTACCCGGGGCGAAACATAGCTTTCTTT	CASTYPGRNIAFF
.	.	TRBV19	TRBJ1-1	TGTGCCAGTAGTATCTTCGGGATAGAGTTCACTGAAGCTTTCTTT	CASSIFGIEFTEAFF
.	TRBD1	TRBV18	TRBJ2-3	TGTGCCAGCTCACCCTCGGACAGGGGCACAGATACGCAGTATTTT	CASSPSDRGTDTQYF
few	.	TRBV7-2	TRBJ2-1	TGTGCCAGCAGCTTATACTCGGGACAACCGCAGTTCTTC	CASSLYSGQPQFF
.	.	TRBV19	TRBJ1-2	TGTGCCAGTTCGGGGACCACGGTGAACACTTTC	CASSGTTVNTF
.	.	TRBV5-6	TRBJ2-2	TGTGCCAGCAGCTTGGATTCCGGGGAGCTGTTTTTT	CASSLDSGELFF
.	.	TRBV15	TRBJ2-1	TGTGCCACCAGCATAACAGGGTCCTACAATGAGCAGTTCTTC	CATSITGSYNEQFF
.	TRBD2	TRBV30	TRBJ2-5	TGTGCCTGGAGTCGGGGGGTAGAGACCCAGTACTTC	CAWSRGVETQYF
.	.	TRBV12-3/TRBV12-4	TRBJ2-2	TGTGCCAGCAGTTTCAGGGTCCGGGAGCTGTTTTTT	CASSFRVRELFF
.	TRBD2	TRBV29-1	TRBJ2-5	TGCAGCGCCCCCGCGGGGGTGGCAGAGACCCAGTACTTC	CSAPAGVAETQYF
.	.	TRBV18	TRBJ2-3	TGTGCCAGCTCACGACACTCGGATGATACGCAGTATTTT	CASSRHSDDTQYF
.	.	TRBV11-2	TRBJ2-3	TGTGCCAGCAGCTTAGGCTCACAGTGGGGCACAGATACGCAGTATTTT	CASSLGSQWGTDTQYF
.	.	TRBV19	TRBJ2-7	TGTGCCACCACTACGAGCCCGGGGCACTACGAGCAGTACTTC	CATTTSPGHYEQYF
.	.	TRBV23-1	TRBJ2-7	TGCGCCAGCAGTCGGTACTTTTTCCCCTACGAGCAGTACTTC	CASSRYFFPYEQYF
.	.	TRBV7-8	TRBJ2-7	TGTGCCAGCAGCTCAGGCCCGGGGCCGACCTACGAGCAGTACTTC	CASSSGPGPTYEQYF
.	TRBD1	TRBV5-6	TRBJ1-1	TGTGCCAGCAGCTGGATAGGGACAGGGGGCACTGAAGCTTTCTTT	CASSWIGTGGTEAFF
.	.	TRBV6-5	TRBJ2-7	TGTGCCAGCAGTTACTCAGGGGGGGGCGGAGCCTACGAGCAGTACTTC	CASSYSGGGGAYEQYF
.	TRBD1	TRBV18	TRBJ1-5	TGTGCCAGCTCAGGACAGGGTTTGGGGTATAGCAATCAGCCCCAGCATTTT	CASSGQGLGYSNQPQHF
.	.	TRBV7-9	TRBJ2-1	TGTGCCAGCAGCTTACGTGAGACCTACAATGAGCAGTTCTTC	CASSLRETYNEQFF
once	TRBD1	TRBV4-2	TRBJ2-6	TGTGCCAGCAGCCCCGGGACAGGGGGCCTTCCTGGGGCCAACGTCCTGACTTTC	CASSPGTGGLPGANVLTF
.	.	TRBV11-2	TRBJ1-3	TGTGCCAGCAGCTCGCACTCGGGAAACACCATATATTTT	CASSSHSGNTIYF
.	.	TRBV19	TRBJ1-5	TGTGCCAGTAGTAGTTCAAGGGTGCAGCCCCAGCATTTT	CASSSSRVQPQHF
once	TRBD2	TRBV7-6	TRBJ2-7	TGTGCCAGCAGCTTGGCTCGGACTAGCGGTACTTCCTACGAGCAGTACTTC	CASSLARTSGTSYEQYF
.	.	TRBV13	TRBJ2-1	TGTGCCAGCAGCTCCCGACAGGTTTTTTATGTGAATGAGCAGTTCTTC	CASSSRQVFYVNEQFF
.	.	TRBV19	TRBJ2-5	TGTGCCAGTAGCCGGGGGGCCTCGGAGACCCAGTACTTC	CASSRGASETQYF
.	.	TRBV1	TRBJ2-6	TGCACCAGCACAACAGGGGAGCAGGGGGCCAACGTCCTGACTTTC	CTSTTGEQGANVLTF
.	TRBD2	TRBV6-4	TRBJ2-1	TGTGCCAGCAGTGCTGAGAGCGGGGGTTACAATGAGCAGTTCTTC	CASSAESGGYNEQFF
.	.	TRBV3-1/TRBV3-2	TRBJ1-1	TGTGCCAGCAGCCCCCTCCCTGGATATCCTTTAGTAGCTTTCTTT	CASSPLPGYPLVAFF
few	.	TRBV7-9	TRBJ1-5	TGTGCCAGCAGCTTCGGAGGGGGGAACAATCAGCCCCAGCATTTT	CASSFGGGNNQPQHF
.	.	TRBV2	TRBJ2-3	TGTGCCAGCAGTGAACTGAGGCCTAGCACAGATACGCAGTATTTT	CASSELRPSTDTQYF
once	.	TRBV11-3	TRBJ2-7	TGTGCCAGCAGCTTGGACCCAGACGAGCAGTACTTC	CASSLDPDEQYF
.	TRBD2	TRBV5-4	TRBJ2-2	TGTGCCAGCAGCTTGGTACTAGCGGGGCGGTCCGGGGAGCTGTTTTTT	CASSLVLAGRSGELFF
.	.	TRBV19	TRBJ1-2	TGTGCCAGACTTAGAGATGGGGGGCCGGGGTATGGCTACACCTTC	CARLRDGGPGYGYTF
.	.	TRBV30	TRBJ1-1	TGTGCCTGGAGTCCCACATCGTTGAACACTGAAGCTTTCTTT	CAWSPTSLNTEAFF
.	TRBD1	TRBV5-4	TRBJ2-7	TGTGCCAGCAGCTCCCAAGACAGGGGGAATCGAGAGCAGTACTTC	CASSSQDRGNREQYF
.	.	TRBV19	TRBJ1-1	TGTGCCAGTGAAGCCCGGGCTGAAGCTTTCTTT	CASEARAEAFF